This is a list of T cell receptor beta chains from one sample in a study of blood T cell repertoires in COVID-19. Profiled with immunoSEQ multiplex PCR; TCRdb holds only in-frame clones, not every one. The table has about 45,000 clones, approximately 80% seen once. The specimen sequenced was peripheral blood. Every receptor here comes from a human donor in a cohort sampled during active COVID-19. Each CDR3 is given with its conserved first and last residue. Fields, in order: CDR3 DNA, CDR3 protein, clone size, V gene, J gene, D gene. D genes are given only for firm matches. Not all rows give a size; the values are once, few, many and, for expanded clones, a class.

DNA: TGTGCCGCCGGGTCTAATTTCACAACTAATGAAAAACTGTTTTTT; CDR3: CAAGSNFTTNEKLFF; size: -; V: TRBV19; J: TRBJ1-4; D: -
DNA: TGTGCCAGCAGCGTCTACCAAGAGACCCAGTACTTC; CDR3: CASSVYQETQYF; size: -; V: TRBV5-7; J: TRBJ2-5; D: -
DNA: TGTGCCAGGCGGGGGGCGAGCACCGGGGAGCTGTTTTTT; CDR3: CARRGASTGELFF; size: -; V: TRBV7-2; J: TRBJ2-2; D: TRBD2
DNA: TGTGCCAGCTCAAGGGTAAGGGAGGGCAATCAGCCCCAGCATTTT; CDR3: CASSRVREGNQPQHF; size: -; V: TRBV18; J: TRBJ1-5; D: -
DNA: TGTGCCAGCAGTCTCGGACAGCCGGGACTAGCGCTGGATACGCAGTATTTT; CDR3: CASSLGQPGLALDTQYF; size: once; V: TRBV6-6; J: TRBJ2-3; D: TRBD2
DNA: TGCAGCGTTGAACGGGGAGCGGGAGGTGTCAATGAGCAGTTCTTC; CDR3: CSVERGAGGVNEQFF; size: -; V: TRBV29-1; J: TRBJ2-1; D: TRBD2
DNA: TGTGCCAGCAGTGAACAGACAAACTATGGCTACACCTTC; CDR3: CASSEQTNYGYTF; size: -; V: TRBV12-3/TRBV12-4; J: TRBJ1-2; D: -
DNA: TGTGCCAGCAGTACCGAAGGACTAGCGGGAGCCGAGCAGTACTTC; CDR3: CASSTEGLAGAEQYF; size: -; V: TRBV6-5; J: TRBJ2-7; D: TRBD2
DNA: TGTGCCAGCAGTTCTCCGGGACAGGCTTCCTACGAGCAGTACTTC; CDR3: CASSSPGQASYEQYF; size: -; V: TRBV6-5; J: TRBJ2-7; D: TRBD1
DNA: TGTGCCAGCAGTTACTATGGACAGGGCGACATTCAGTACTTC; CDR3: CASSYYGQGDIQYF; size: -; V: TRBV6-5; J: TRBJ2-4; D: TRBD1
DNA: TGCGCCAGCAGAGAGGCCGGGGCCAACGTCCTGACTTTC; CDR3: CASREAGANVLTF; size: -; V: TRBV5-1; J: TRBJ2-6; D: -
DNA: TGCAGCGTGGGACAGAAGACGAGCACAGATACGCAGTATTTT; CDR3: CSVGQKTSTDTQYF; size: once; V: TRBV29-1; J: TRBJ2-3; D: TRBD1
DNA: TGCAGCGTTGCGTCTAACAATGAGCAGTTCTTC; CDR3: CSVASNNEQFF; size: once; V: TRBV29-1; J: TRBJ2-1; D: -
DNA: TGTGCCACCAGTCTACCCGGGGACAACAGAGATACGCAGTATTTT; CDR3: CATSLPGDNRDTQYF; size: few; V: TRBV24-1; J: TRBJ2-3; D: -
DNA: TGTGCCAGCAGCAGCGGACAGAACAATCAGCCCCAGCATTTT; CDR3: CASSSGQNNQPQHF; size: -; V: TRBV7-9; J: TRBJ1-5; D: -
DNA: TGTGCCAGCAGTTGGGACACCTACAATGAGCAGTTCTTC; CDR3: CASSWDTYNEQFF; size: -; V: TRBV28; J: TRBJ2-1; D: -
DNA: TGCGCCAGCAGCGTGACTAGCGGGAGCTCCCGTCCCGAGCAGTACTTC; CDR3: CASSVTSGSSRPEQYF; size: few; V: TRBV5-1; J: TRBJ2-7; D: TRBD2
DNA: TGTGCCAGCAGTCCGGGACTAGCTCTCCTCCGGCAGTTCTTC; CDR3: CASSPGLALLRQFF; size: -; V: TRBV2; J: TRBJ2-1; D: TRBD2
DNA: TGTGCCTCCGGGGGCCGGGACAGAATTCTCACCGGGGAACTGTTTTTT; CDR3: CASGGRDRILTGELFF; size: -; V: TRBV19; J: TRBJ2-2; D: -
DNA: TGTGCCAGCAGTGCCTCCGACAGGGGGCATGGCTACACCTTC; CDR3: CASSASDRGHGYTF; size: -; V: TRBV25-1; J: TRBJ1-2; D: TRBD1
DNA: TGTGCCAGCAGTTACTCGATTAAGCAGGGGGGGACCCAGTACTTC; CDR3: CASSYSIKQGGTQYF; size: few; V: TRBV6-6; J: TRBJ2-5; D: -
DNA: TGTGCCACCAGTAGAAATCAGGGAGGAGATACGCAGTATTTT; CDR3: CATSRNQGGDTQYF; size: -; V: TRBV24-1; J: TRBJ2-3; D: -
DNA: TGTGCCACCAGGACGAGCGACCAAATATCCTACGAGCAGTACTTC; CDR3: CATRTSDQISYEQYF; size: -; V: TRBV24-1; J: TRBJ2-7; D: -